These T cell receptor beta chains were read from a single sample in a study of CD8 T cells in Susac syndrome. Each CDR3 protein gets one entry after TCRdb re-called the immunoSEQ multiplex PCR reads with MiXCR. The table shows under 80,000 distinct CDR3 sequences, with approximately 94% occurring only once. Sample: CD4+ T cells from PBMCs. Receptors were obtained from a human donor with Susac syndrome. Both conserved end residues are part of each CDR3. The D gene is left open where the match is weak. Some rows have no size entry. The others give once, few or many, or a class for an expanded clone.

cdr3_length | j_call | clone_size | v_call | d_call | cdr3_aa | cdr3_nt
15 | TRBJ1-4 | NA | TRBV15 | NA | CATSRDRRSNEKLFF | TGTGCCACCAGCAGAGATAGGAGGAGTAATGAAAAACTGTTTTTT
17 | TRBJ1-1 | NA | TRBV30 | TRBD1 | CAWSGIGGSRANTEAFF | TGTGCCTGGAGTGGAATAGGGGGCAGTAGAGCGAACACTGAAGCTTTCTTT
18 | TRBJ2-5 | NA | TRBV12-3/TRBV12-4 | TRBD2 | CASSPRLAGGRDQETQYF | TGTGCCAGCAGTCCGAGACTAGCGGGGGGACGGGACCAAGAGACCCAGTACTTC
12 | TRBJ2-1 | few | TRBV11-2 | NA | CASSLPSNEQFF | TGTGCCAGCAGCTTGCCTTCTAATGAGCAGTTCTTC
15 | TRBJ1-4 | NA | TRBV5-1 | TRBD1 | CASSLAVTGTEKLFF | TGCGCCAGCAGCTTGGCCGTGACAGGGACGGAAAAACTGTTTTTT
15 | TRBJ1-3 | NA | TRBV7-6 | NA | CASSWTSGTPRTIYF | TGTGCCAGCAGCTGGACTTCCGGGACCCCGAGAACCATATATTTT
15 | TRBJ2-6 | NA | TRBV15 | NA | CATSRALGWANVLTF | TGTGCCACCAGCAGGGCATTGGGCTGGGCCAACGTCCTGACTTTC
18 | TRBJ2-3 | NA | TRBV7-2 | TRBD2 | CASSLHSSGRAITDTQYF | TGTGCCAGCAGCCTCCATAGTAGCGGGAGGGCTATCACAGATACGCAGTATTTT
15 | TRBJ1-2 | NA | TRBV12-5 | NA | CASGPSAGANYGYTF | TGTGCTAGTGGTCCCTCCGCCGGGGCTAACTATGGCTACACCTTC
15 | TRBJ2-7 | few | TRBV6-5 | NA | CASKSGSSLPSEQYF | TGTGCCTCGAAATCAGGGTCATCTCTTCCCTCCGAGCAGTACTTC
19 | TRBJ2-1 | NA | TRBV30 | NA | CAWRGQTSLAVPSNNEQFF | TGTGCCTGGAGGGGACAGACCTCATTAGCGGTGCCCTCTAACAATGAGCAGTTCTTC
14 | TRBJ1-4 | NA | TRBV18 | TRBD1 | CASSQQGSWKKLFF | TGTGCCAGCTCACAACAGGGGAGTTGGAAAAAACTGTTTTTT
14 | TRBJ1-4 | once | TRBV19 | TRBD1 | CASTNGGPGQKLFF | TGTGCCAGTACCAATGGGGGACCGGGACAGAAACTGTTTTTT
11 | TRBJ2-5 | NA | TRBV28 | NA | CASSVMETQYF | TGTGCCAGCAGTGTTATGGAGACCCAGTACTTC
12 | TRBJ1-6 | NA | TRBV12-3/TRBV12-4 | NA | CASSRVDSPLHF | TGTGCCAGCAGCCGAGTGGACTCACCCCTCCACTTT
11 | TRBJ2-7 | NA | TRBV6-1 | NA | CAIQTALEQYF | TGTGCCATCCAGACTGCACTCGAGCAGTACTTC
14 | TRBJ2-5 | NA | TRBV5-1 | NA | CASSSRGLQETQYF | TGCGCCAGCAGCTCGCGGGGTCTCCAAGAGACCCAGTACTTC
15 | TRBJ1-5 | NA | TRBV7-9 | NA | CASSLGELSNQPQHF | TGTGCCAGCAGCTTAGGTGAACTTAGCAATCAGCCCCAGCATTTT
14 | TRBJ1-5 | NA | TRBV27 | NA | CASSFRGLGQPQHF | TGTGCCAGCAGTTTTCGGGGGCTGGGTCAGCCCCAGCATTTT
13 | TRBJ2-5 | NA | TRBV7-9 | NA | CAATTSLGETQYF | TGTGCCGCCACTACTTCTCTGGGAGAGACCCAGTACTTC
14 | TRBJ2-2 | NA | TRBV4-2 | TRBD1 | CASSHPGGTRELFF | TGTGCCAGCAGCCACCCAGGGGGCACGAGGGAGCTGTTTTTT
17 | TRBJ2-1 | NA | TRBV4-2 | TRBD2 | CASSPQGLAGGVDGQFF | TGTGCCAGCAGCCCCCAAGGACTAGCGGGAGGTGTCGATGGGCAGTTCTTC
13 | TRBJ2-3 | NA | TRBV29-1 | NA | CSVSGVLTDTQYF | TGCAGCGTTTCTGGGGTTCTTACAGATACGCAGTATTTT
15 | TRBJ1-5 | NA | TRBV19 | NA | CASNDQVGSNQPQHF | TGTGCCAGTAACGATCAGGTGGGGAGCAATCAGCCCCAGCATTTT
14 | TRBJ2-3 | NA | TRBV7-2 | TRBD2 | CASSIRLATDTQYF | TGTGCCAGCAGCATCCGACTAGCCACAGATACGCAGTATTTT
13 | TRBJ1-2 | NA | TRBV28 | NA | CASSVSGTFGYTF | TGTGCCAGCAGCGTCTCCGGGACCTTTGGCTACACCTTC
16 | TRBJ2-3 | NA | TRBV7-6 | TRBD2 | CASSLLAGVSTDTQYF | TGTGCCAGCAGCTTATTAGCGGGCGTGAGCACAGATACGCAGTATTTT
14 | TRBJ2-5 | NA | TRBV5-1 | TRBD1 | CASRTGATQETQYF | TGCGCCAGCAGAACAGGGGCCACCCAAGAGACCCAGTACTTC
13 | TRBJ1-5 | NA | TRBV28 | NA | CASKTQGYQPQHF | TGTGCCAGCAAGACGCAGGGATATCAGCCCCAGCATTTT
16 | TRBJ2-1 | NA | TRBV5-4 | TRBD2 | CASSLGGLAGEVEQFF | TGTGCCAGCAGCTTGGGTGGTTTAGCGGGAGAGGTTGAGCAGTTCTTC
15 | TRBJ1-4 | NA | TRBV5-1 | TRBD1 | CASSGGDRTDEKLFF | TGCGCCAGCAGCGGCGGGGACAGGACCGATGAAAAACTGTTTTTT
16 | TRBJ2-1 | NA | TRBV20-1 | TRBD2 | CSARDSGLALTGEQFF | TGCAGTGCTAGAGATTCGGGACTAGCCCTCACGGGTGAGCAGTTCTTC
14 | TRBJ2-5 | NA | TRBV7-9 | NA | CASSLSVGTETQYF | TGTGCCAGCAGCTTATCTGTAGGAACAGAGACCCAGTACTTC
11 | TRBJ2-7 | NA | TRBV7-9 | NA | CASSHGYEQYF | TGTGCCAGCAGCCATGGCTACGAGCAGTACTTC
17 | TRBJ2-1 | NA | TRBV14 | TRBD1 | CASSQSLGQGFNNEQFF | TGTGCCAGCAGCCAATCTTTAGGACAGGGATTTAACAATGAGCAGTTCTTC
15 | TRBJ2-3 | NA | TRBV20-1 | NA | CSASSPRDNTDTQYF | TGCAGTGCTTCCAGCCCGCGGGACAACACAGATACGCAGTATTTT
12 | TRBJ2-1 | NA | TRBV30 | NA | CAWSVRRPAQFF | TGTGCCTGGAGTGTTAGGAGGCCGGCCCAGTTCTTC
14 | TRBJ2-7 | NA | TRBV9 | TRBD2 | CASSVDGGAYEQYF | TGTGCCAGCAGCGTAGACGGGGGGGCTTACGAGCAGTACTTC
14 | TRBJ1-2 | NA | TRBV6-1 | TRBD1 | CASSLGQGVYGYTF | TGTGCCAGCAGTTTGGGACAGGGGGTATATGGCTACACCTTC
15 | TRBJ1-5 | NA | TRBV12-3/TRBV12-4 | TRBD1 | CASSSRQGSNQPQHF | TGTGCCAGCAGTTCCCGACAGGGAAGCAATCAGCCCCAGCATTTT
13 | TRBJ2-5 | NA | TRBV18 | NA | CASSPGETETQYF | TGTGCCAGCTCACCAGGCGAGACAGAGACCCAGTACTTC
13 | TRBJ2-7 | NA | TRBV3-1 | TRBD1 | CATQPGTAYEQYF | TGTGCCACCCAGCCTGGGACAGCATACGAGCAGTACTTC
13 | TRBJ1-1 | NA | TRBV20-1 | TRBD1 | CSAQGARNTEAFF | TGCAGTGCCCAGGGGGCTAGAAACACTGAAGCTTTCTTT
12 | TRBJ2-2 | NA | TRBV29-1 | NA | CTVRRGSEKLFF | TGCACCGTTCGCCGGGGCTCCGAGAAGCTGTTTTTT
14 | TRBJ1-6 | NA | TRBV7-2 | NA | CASSLVLAYSPLHF | TGTGCCAGCAGCTTAGTATTGGCCTATTCACCCCTCCACTTT
12 | TRBJ1-1 | NA | TRBV29-1 | NA | CSVYTGITEAFF | TGCAGCGTGTATACAGGGATCACTGAAGCTTTCTTT
13 | TRBJ1-2 | NA | TRBV6-1 | TRBD1 | CASRPDRGDGYTF | TGTGCCAGCAGACCCGACAGGGGTGATGGCTACACCTTC
14 | TRBJ2-1 | once | TRBV5-1 | NA | CASSSKSSYNEQFF | TGCGCCAGCAGCTCCAAAAGCTCCTACAATGAGCAGTTCTTC
15 | TRBJ1-2 | NA | TRBV20-1 | TRBD1 | CSARDQGQANYGYTF | TGCAGTGCTAGAGACCAGGGACAGGCCAACTATGGCTACACCTTC
15 | TRBJ2-1 | NA | TRBV29-1 | TRBD1 | CSAIPGTGGYNEQFF | TGCAGCGCTATCCCCGGGACAGGGGGCTACAATGAGCAGTTCTTC
16 | TRBJ1-5 | NA | TRBV20-1 | NA | CSAKPNRQVTNQPQHF | TGCAGTGCTAAACCAAACCGACAGGTTACCAATCAGCCCCAGCATTTT
15 | TRBJ2-5 | once | TRBV5-6 | NA | CASTSPRGAEETQYF | TGTGCCAGCACCTCCCCCAGAGGGGCTGAGGAGACCCAGTACTTC
16 | TRBJ2-2 | NA | TRBV20-1 | TRBD1 | CSAANHTGGSTGELFF | TGCAGTGCTGCGAATCACACAGGGGGCTCGACCGGGGAGCTGTTTTTT